These T cell receptor beta chains were read from a single sample in a study of long-term antiretroviral therapy in people with HIV. The protocol was immunoSEQ multiplex PCR, while the TCRdb copy is restricted to in-frame clones and leaves out a portion. The sample holds some 16,000 clones; around 80% are singletons and the top ten take roughly 23%. The sample in question was unsorted PBMCs, obtained 2.1 years after starting antiretroviral therapy. The receptors come from a man aged 40-49 years with HIV. CDR3s include the opening cysteine and the closing phenylalanine or tryptophan. A D gene is named only where the DNA matches it firmly. Clone size is given for some rows only: seen once, a few or many times, or a class if the clone is expanded.

j_gene	abundance	v_gene	d_gene	CDR3nt	CDR3aa
TRBJ2-7	NA	TRBV7-9	NA	TGTGCCAGCAGCTTAACGGGCAATCATCGCGAGCAGTACTTC	CASSLTGNHREQYF
TRBJ1-2	few	TRBV30	NA	TGTGCCTGGAGGGGACCTTACGACGATGGCTACACCTTC	CAWRGPYDDGYTF
TRBJ2-1	few	TRBV6-1	NA	TGTGCCAGCAGTGAAGGGACAGTGCTTGCCTCCTACAATGAGCAGTTCTTC	CASSEGTVLASYNEQFF
TRBJ2-2	few	TRBV7-2	TRBD2	TGTGCCAGCAGGTCGTCGGGGGGAGTCCCCACCGGGGAGCTGTTTTTT	CASRSSGGVPTGELFF
TRBJ2-4	NA	TRBV30	TRBD1	TGTGCCTGGAGTGTTCATCGACAGGGGCCCCCTCTAGCCAAAAACATTCAGTACTTC	CAWSVHRQGPPLAKNIQYF
TRBJ2-7	once	TRBV7-2	TRBD2	TGTGCCAGCAGCCGGGGGGGACTAGAAACCTACGAGCAGTACTTC	CASSRGGLETYEQYF
TRBJ2-7	NA	TRBV27	NA	TGTGCCAGCAGTTCCCCGGGACGCCTCTACGAGCAGTACTTC	CASSSPGRLYEQYF
TRBJ2-7	NA	TRBV7-8	NA	TGTGCCAGCAGCTTACCGACAGACACCTACGAGCAGTACTTC	CASSLPTDTYEQYF
TRBJ2-3	NA	TRBV7-9	TRBD2	TGTGCCAGCGCACCCACCGGGGGGAGCACAGATACGCAGTATTTT	CASAPTGGSTDTQYF
TRBJ2-3	NA	TRBV7-2	NA	TGTGCCAGCAGCTTAGCGGCAGGATGGGGGTTAGGCACAGATACGCAGTATTTT	CASSLAAGWGLGTDTQYF
TRBJ1-1	few	TRBV6-5	NA	TGTGCCAGCAGTTTTCGACAGGAACGGGCTGAAGCTTTCTTT	CASSFRQERAEAFF
TRBJ2-7	NA	TRBV6-5	TRBD2	TGTGCCAGCAGTTACTCTGGGGGGGGAACCTACGAGCAGTACTTC	CASSYSGGGTYEQYF
TRBJ2-7	NA	TRBV2	NA	TGTGCCAGCAGTGAAGCGATTCACGAGCAGTACTTC	CASSEAIHEQYF
TRBJ1-2	NA	TRBV7-9	NA	TGTGCCAGCAGCTTAGGTATCGATAGCTACACCTTC	CASSLGIDSYTF
TRBJ2-3	NA	TRBV12-5	NA	TGTGCTAGTGGTCCACCCTTAGCAACAGATACGCAGTATTTT	CASGPPLATDTQYF
TRBJ2-7	NA	TRBV7-3	NA	TGTGCCAGCAGCTCCAGACAGGCGTCCTACGAGCAGTACTTC	CASSSRQASYEQYF
TRBJ2-7	NA	TRBV4-1	TRBD1	TGCGCCAGCAGCCAAGCCACAGGGGCGAGCTCCTACGAGCAGTACTTC	CASSQATGASSYEQYF
TRBJ1-2	NA	TRBV7-7	TRBD1	TGTGCCAGCCCCTTGCACACAGGGGGATGGGGCTACACCTTC	CASPLHTGGWGYTF
TRBJ2-2	NA	TRBV7-9	NA	TGTGCCAGCACCGGCACCGGGGAGCTGTTTTTT	CASTGTGELFF
TRBJ2-7	few	TRBV19	TRBD1	TGTGCCAGTAGCTTCCGGGACAGGCCCTACGAGCAGTACTTC	CASSFRDRPYEQYF
TRBJ2-3	NA	TRBV4-1	TRBD2	TGCGCCGTTAGCGGGGCCGGAGATACGCAGTATTTT	CAVSGAGDTQYF
TRBJ2-7	NA	TRBV7-6	TRBD1	TGTGCCAGCAGCTTAGCCGGACAGGGAAGTGGCTACGAGCAGTACTTC	CASSLAGQGSGYEQYF
TRBJ1-2	NA	TRBV18	NA	TGTGCCAGCTCACCGGCCAGGGAGAACTATGGCTACACCTTC	CASSPARENYGYTF
TRBJ2-3	NA	TRBV18	TRBD1	TGTGCCAGCTCACTCGGACAGGGGAGCACAGATACGCAGTATTTT	CASSLGQGSTDTQYF
TRBJ2-2	few	TRBV7-8	TRBD1	TGTGCCAGCAGCCTCCGGGACAGGGTGGCCGGGGAGCTGTTTTTT	CASSLRDRVAGELFF
TRBJ2-7	few	TRBV27	NA	TGTGCCAGCAGTTTAGAGGTCGGGGTAGAGCAGTACTTC	CASSLEVGVEQYF
TRBJ1-5	few	TRBV7-6	NA	TGTGCCAGCGCAGGGGATAACAATCAGCCCCAGCATTTT	CASAGDNNQPQHF
TRBJ2-7	NA	TRBV7-2	TRBD2	TGTGCCAGCAGTCTCTTTAGCGGGGGGGCCTACGAGCAGTACTTC	CASSLFSGGAYEQYF
TRBJ1-3	NA	TRBV7-9	NA	TGTGCCAGCAGCCCACAGGGTTTCTCTGGAAACACCATATATTTT	CASSPQGFSGNTIYF
TRBJ1-1	NA	TRBV30	NA	TGTGCCTGGAGTGTACTAGAGAACACTGAAGCTTTCTTT	CAWSVLENTEAFF
TRBJ2-3	once	TRBV9	TRBD2	TGTGCCAGCAGCGTAGGGGTCCGGACTAGCGGAAATACGCAGTATTTT	CASSVGVRTSGNTQYF
TRBJ1-6	few	TRBV30	NA	TGTGCCTGGAGTGTCCAACAGGGATATTCACCCCTCCACTTT	CAWSVQQGYSPLHF
TRBJ2-1	few	TRBV27	NA	TGTGCCAGCAGTGCATCTACAGGGTGGGGGCAGTTCTTC	CASSASTGWGQFF
TRBJ1-3	once	TRBV11-2	NA	TGTGCCAGCCGTGAGACACCTCACTCTGGAAACACCATATATTTT	CASRETPHSGNTIYF
TRBJ1-5	few	TRBV28	NA	TGTGCCAGCAGTTTCCACGGTAGCAATCAGCCCCAGCATTTT	CASSFHGSNQPQHF
TRBJ1-5	NA	TRBV7-9	NA	TGTGCCAGCAGCTTCATAGGACAGCCAGGGGAGGCCCAGCATTTT	CASSFIGQPGEAQHF
TRBJ2-1	NA	TRBV6-1	TRBD2	TGTGCCAGCAGTCACACTAGCGGGGGCTACAATGAGCAGTTCTTC	CASSHTSGGYNEQFF
TRBJ2-2	NA	TRBV27	NA	TGTGCCAGCAGTTTAAGCACCGGGGAGCTGTTTTTT	CASSLSTGELFF
TRBJ2-7	NA	TRBV6-1	TRBD1	TGTGCCAGCAGTGTTTTACCCGGGACAGGGAGCTACGAGCAGTACTTC	CASSVLPGTGSYEQYF
TRBJ2-4	NA	TRBV29-1	NA	TGCAGCGCGATCCGGGACGAAAACATTCAGTACTTC	CSAIRDENIQYF
TRBJ2-1	few	TRBV19	TRBD2	TGTGCCAGTAGTATAACTCTGGGACTAGCGTACAATGAGCAGTTCTTC	CASSITLGLAYNEQFF
TRBJ1-2	NA	TRBV19	TRBD1	TGTGCCAGTAGTATTGGGACAGGGGGATTCTATGGCTACACCTTC	CASSIGTGGFYGYTF
TRBJ2-7	NA	TRBV28	NA	TGTGCCAGCCGCCACCCTTCAGGGACCTACGAGCAGTACTTC	CASRHPSGTYEQYF
TRBJ1-1	NA	TRBV5-4	NA	TGTGCCAGCACCCTGGGGGGGGCCCTGAACACTGAAGCTTTCTTT	CASTLGGALNTEAFF
TRBJ1-5	NA	TRBV28	NA	TGTGCCAGCAGTTTTGTGGTGGGGCTGAATCAGCCCCAGCATTTT	CASSFVVGLNQPQHF
TRBJ1-2	NA	TRBV27	NA	TGTGCCAGCAGTAATTCCGGGGCCCCGGGCGGCTACACCTTC	CASSNSGAPGGYTF
TRBJ1-1	once	TRBV5-5	NA	TGTGCCAGCAGCTTGTTTGGGGTCTTGGGACCGAACACTGAAGCTTTCTTT	CASSLFGVLGPNTEAFF
TRBJ1-1	NA	TRBV30	TRBD1	TGTGCCTGGAGTCCCAGGGGGCAAGACACTGAAGCTTTCTTT	CAWSPRGQDTEAFF